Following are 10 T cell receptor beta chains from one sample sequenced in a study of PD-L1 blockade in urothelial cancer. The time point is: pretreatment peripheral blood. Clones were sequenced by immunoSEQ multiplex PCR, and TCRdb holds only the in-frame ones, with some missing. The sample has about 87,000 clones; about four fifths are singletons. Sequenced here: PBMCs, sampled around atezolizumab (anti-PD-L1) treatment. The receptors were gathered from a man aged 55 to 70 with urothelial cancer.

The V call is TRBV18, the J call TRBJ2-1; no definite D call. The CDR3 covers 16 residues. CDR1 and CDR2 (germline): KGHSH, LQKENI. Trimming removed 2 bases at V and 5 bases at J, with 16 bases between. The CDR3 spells CASSPLGVSANNEQFF. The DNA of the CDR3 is TGTGCCAGCTCACCATTAGGCGTATCAGCGAACAATGAGCAGTTCTTC.

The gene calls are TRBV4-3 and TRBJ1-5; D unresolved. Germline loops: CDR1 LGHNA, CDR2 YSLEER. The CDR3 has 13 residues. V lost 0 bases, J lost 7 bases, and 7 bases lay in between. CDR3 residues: CASSQDRGQPQHF. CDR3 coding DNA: TGCGCCAGCAGCCAAGATAGAGGACAGCCCCAGCATTTT.

Here the CDR3 reads CASSPWDRGASENTGELFF. For the CDR3, the DNA is TGCGCCAGCAGCCCGTGGGACAGGGGGGCTTCTGAGAACACCGGGGAGCTGTTTTTT. V and J are TRBV4-3 and TRBJ2-2, with 11 bases aligning to TRBD1. The CDR3 runs 19 residues. With V trimmed by 4 bases and J by 1 base, 11 bases remained unmatched. CDR1 LGHNA and CDR2 YSLEER come from the germline V gene.

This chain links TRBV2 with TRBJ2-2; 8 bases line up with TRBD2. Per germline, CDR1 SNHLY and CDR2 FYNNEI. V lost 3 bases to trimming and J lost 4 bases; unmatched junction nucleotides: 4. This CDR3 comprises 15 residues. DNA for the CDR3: TGTGCCAGCAGTGAGGCGGGAGGACCCACCGGGGAGCTGTTTTTT. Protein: CASSEAGGPTGELFF.

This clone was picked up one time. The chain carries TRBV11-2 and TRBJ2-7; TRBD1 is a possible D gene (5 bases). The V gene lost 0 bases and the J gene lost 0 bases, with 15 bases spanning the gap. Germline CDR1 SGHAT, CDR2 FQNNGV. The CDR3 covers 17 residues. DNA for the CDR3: TGTGCCAGCAGCTTAGATCTGGGGCTGGCCAGCTCCTACGAGCAGTACTTC. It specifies CASSLDLGLASSYEQYF.

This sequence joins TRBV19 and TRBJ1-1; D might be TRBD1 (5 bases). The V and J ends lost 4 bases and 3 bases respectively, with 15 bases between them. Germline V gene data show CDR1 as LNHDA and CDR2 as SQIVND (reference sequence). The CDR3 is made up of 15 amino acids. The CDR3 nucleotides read TGTGCCAGTAGTAAAGAGCTTCCGGGGGACACTGAAGCTTTCTTT. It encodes CASSKELPGDTEAFF.

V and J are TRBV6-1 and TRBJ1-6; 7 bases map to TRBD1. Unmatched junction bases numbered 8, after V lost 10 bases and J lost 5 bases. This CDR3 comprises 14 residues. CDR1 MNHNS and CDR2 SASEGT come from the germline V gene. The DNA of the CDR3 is TGTGCCACCGCGACAGGGTGGGATAATTCACCCCTCCACTTT. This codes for CATATGWDNSPLHF.

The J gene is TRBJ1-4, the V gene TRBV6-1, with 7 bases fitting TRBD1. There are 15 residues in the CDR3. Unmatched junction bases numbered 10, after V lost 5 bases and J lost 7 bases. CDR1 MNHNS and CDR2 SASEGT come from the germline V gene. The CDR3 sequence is CASSPVGAGGEKLFF. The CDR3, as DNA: TGTGCCAGCAGTCCTGTGGGGGCAGGGGGTGAAAAACTGTTTTTT.

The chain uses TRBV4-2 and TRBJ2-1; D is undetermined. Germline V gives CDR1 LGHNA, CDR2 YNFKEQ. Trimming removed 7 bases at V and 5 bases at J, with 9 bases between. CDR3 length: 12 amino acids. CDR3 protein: CASTNADNEQFF. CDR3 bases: TGTGCCAGCACCAATGCGGACAATGAGCAGTTCTTC.

The CDR3 sequence: CASSPNPGTGGYEQYF. The CDR3 region has the DNA TGTGCCAGCAGCCCCAATCCCGGGACAGGGGGCTACGAGCAGTACTTC. The chain carries TRBV11-2 and TRBJ2-7; 11 nucleotides match TRBD1. Looked up from germline, CDR1 is SGHAT and CDR2 is FQNNGV. The CDR3 is 16 amino acids. Trimming at V came to 5 bases and at J to 3 bases, leaving 9 bases not matched to a gene.